The 10 T cell receptor beta chains below were found in one sample sequenced in a study of cytomegalovirus exposure and HLA in healthy donors. PCR primers comprised 60 Vbeta and 13 Jbeta primers. Clones were sequenced by immunoSEQ multiplex PCR, and TCRdb holds only the in-frame ones, with some missing. The sample contains over 250,000 clones, about nine tenths of which appear only once. The sample comprised PBMCs. The receptors originated from a man aged 40-49 years in good health and CMV-seropositive.

This chain links TRBV9 with TRBJ2-2, with 9 positions matching TRBD1. Trimming cost V 0 bases and J 6 bases; bases outside gene matches: 3. Per the germline V gene, CDR1 is SGDLS and CDR2 is YYNGEE. This CDR3 is 15 amino acids long. CDR3 DNA sequence: TGTGCCAGCAGCGTAGTGGGACAGGGACCCGGGGAGCTGTTTTTT. This gives the protein CASSVVGQGPGELFF.

The chain is built from TRBV7-9 and TRBJ1-2; 8 bases match TRBD1. Per germline, CDR1 SEHNR and CDR2 FQNEAQ (reference sequence). The CDR3 loop spans 14 amino acids. With V trimmed by 2 bases and J by 2 bases, 1 base remained unmatched. CDR3 protein: CASSLRQGNYGYTF. In DNA, the CDR3 is TGTGCCAGCAGCTTAAGACAGGGGAACTATGGCTACACCTTC.

The rearrangement joins TRBV5-1 to TRBJ2-6; D ambiguous. This CDR3 spans 13 amino acids. V dropped 3 bases and J dropped 3 bases, with 4 bases sitting between them. In germline, CDR1 is SGHRS, CDR2 YFSETQ. The CDR3 bases are TGCGCCAGCAGCTCTAATGGGGCCAACGTCCTGACTTTC. It is translated as CASSSNGANVLTF.

Concerning this clone itself: One junction end disagrees with the germline gene, perhaps due to a read error. The rearrangement links TRBV7-7 to TRBJ2-1, with 8 bases lining up with TRBD2. CDR1 is SSHAT, CDR2 FNYEAQ, per germline (reference sequence). The CDR3 sequence is 15 residues long. DNA for the CDR3: TGTGCTAGCAGCAACAATAGCGGGAACTACAATGAGCAGTTCTTC. Protein: CASSNNSGNYNEQFF.

CDR3 sequence (DNA): TGTGCCAGCAGTCTACTGGGGGCAAGGCACGAGCAGTACTTC. Protein product: CASSLLGARHEQYF. The rearrangement joins TRBV28 to TRBJ2-7, with D perhaps TRBD1 (6 bases). The germline V gene has CDR1 MDHEN and CDR2 SYDVKM. V was cut by 5 bases and J by 5 bases, with 16 bases left in between. There are 14 residues in the CDR3.

The chain recombines TRBV28 with TRBJ2-2; 10 nucleotides agree with TRBD1. There are 15 residues in the CDR3. J lost 4 bases, V lost 6 bases, and 5 bases had no gene match. Germline V gene lookup returns CDR1 MDHEN and CDR2 SYDVKM. DNA for the CDR3: TGTGCCAGCAGAGATCGGGACAGGGGCACCGGGGAGCTGTTTTTT. Encoded protein: CASRDRDRGTGELFF. Drawing the rest from reference TRBV28 and TRBJ2-2, the complete variable domain is DVKVTQSSRYLVKRTGEKVFLECVQDMDHENMFWYRQDPGLGLRLIYFSYDVKMKEKGDIPEGYSVSREKKERFSLILESASTNQTSMYLCASRDRDRGTGELFFGEGSRLTVL.

V usage is TRBV2 and J usage is TRBJ2-6, with 11 bases fitting TRBD1. The CDR3 is 19 amino acids. The J segment lost 0 bases and the V segment lost 6 bases, leaving 10 bases of the junction unmatched. Per germline, CDR1 SNHLY and CDR2 FYNNEI. CDR3 protein: CASSETGTGGSSGANVLTF. The CDR3 DNA is TGTGCCAGCAGCGAGACCGGGACAGGGGGAAGCTCTGGGGCCAACGTCCTGACTTTC.

This rearrangement joins TRBV4-1 to TRBJ2-7; possible D gene TRBD1, 6 bases. There are 16 residues in the CDR3. With 4 bases removed from V and 3 bases from J, the gap between germline ends came to 19 bases. Germline loops: CDR1 MGHRA, CDR2 YSYEKL. The CDR3 protein is CASSLLPGTSGYEQYF. DNA for the CDR3: TGCGCCAGCAGCCTGCTCCCCGGGACAAGCGGCTACGAGCAGTACTTC.

The chain recombines TRBV4-2 with TRBJ2-5, with 9 bases matching TRBD2. Germline CDR1 is LGHNA and CDR2 is YNFKEQ. The CDR3 totals 13 residues. V lost 4 bases and J lost 4; bases outside the gene matches: 1. CDR3 protein: CASSPSGAETQYF. Here the CDR3 DNA reads TGTGCCAGCAGCCCTAGCGGGGCAGAGACCCAGTACTTC.

This clone has a handful of counts. V usage is TRBV7-2 and J usage is TRBJ2-7; TRBD2 might be the D (7 bases). Trimming cost V 4 bases and J 2 bases, with 12 bases left between them. The CDR3 runs 14 residues. Germline CDR1 and CDR2: SGHTA and FQGNSA. The CDR3 loop reads CASSSVGGPYEQYF. The DNA of the CDR3 is TGTGCCAGCAGCTCCGTGGGGGGGCCCTACGAGCAGTACTTC.